This T cell receptor (beta chain) was sequenced for a study of blood T cell repertoires in COVID-19. The CDR3 is 14 residues long. Germline loops: CDR1 SGHRS, CDR2 YFSETQ. V shed 2 bases, J shed 7 bases, and the junction held 6 bases outside the gene matches. Produced via immunoSEQ multiplex PCR; TCRdb's table is partial and in-frame only. The table has about 270,000 clones, roughly 88% seen once. Each recovered donor of Cohort 3 presented with two negative PCRs, clearance, or symptom resolution. This clonotype was obtained from a woman in her thirties who had recovered from COVID-19. The gene calls are TRBV5-1 and TRBJ1-5; 7 nucleotides line up with TRBD1. The sample comprised PBMCs or T cells enriched from blood (not recorded which). CDR3 nucleotides: TGCGCCAGCAGCTTACAGGGGCTTGGACAGCCCCAGCATTTT. Its protein product is CASSLQGLGQPQHF.